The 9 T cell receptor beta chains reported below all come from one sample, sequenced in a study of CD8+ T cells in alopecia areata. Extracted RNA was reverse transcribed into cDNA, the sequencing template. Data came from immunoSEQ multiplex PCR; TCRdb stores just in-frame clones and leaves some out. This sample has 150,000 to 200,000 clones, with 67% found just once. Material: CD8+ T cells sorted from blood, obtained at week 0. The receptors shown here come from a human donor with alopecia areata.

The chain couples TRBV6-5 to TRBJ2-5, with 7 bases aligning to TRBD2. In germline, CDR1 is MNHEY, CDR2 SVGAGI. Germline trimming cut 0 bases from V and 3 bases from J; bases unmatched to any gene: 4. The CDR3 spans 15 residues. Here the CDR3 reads CASSYSMSGEETQYF. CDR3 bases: TGTGCCAGCAGTTACTCGATGAGCGGGGAAGAGACCCAGTACTTC.

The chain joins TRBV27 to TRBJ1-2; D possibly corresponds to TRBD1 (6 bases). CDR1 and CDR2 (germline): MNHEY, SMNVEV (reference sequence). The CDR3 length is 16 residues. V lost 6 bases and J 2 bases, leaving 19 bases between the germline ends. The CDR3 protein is CASSTNEGVRNYGYTF. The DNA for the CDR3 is TGTGCCAGCAGCACCAATGAGGGGGTTCGGAACTATGGCTACACCTTC.

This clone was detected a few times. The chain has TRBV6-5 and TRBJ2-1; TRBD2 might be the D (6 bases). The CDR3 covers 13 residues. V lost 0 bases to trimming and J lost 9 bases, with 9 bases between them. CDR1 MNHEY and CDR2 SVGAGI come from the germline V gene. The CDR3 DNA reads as TGTGCCAGCAGTTACTCCCTCGGGGGTGAGCAGTTCTTC. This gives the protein CASSYSLGGEQFF.

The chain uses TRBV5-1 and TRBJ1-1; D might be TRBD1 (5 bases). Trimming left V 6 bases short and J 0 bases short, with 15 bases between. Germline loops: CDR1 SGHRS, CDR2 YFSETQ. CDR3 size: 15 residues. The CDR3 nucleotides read TGCGCCAGCATCCTGGGGTCAGGGCTGAACACTGAAGCTTTCTTT. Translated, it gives CASILGSGLNTEAFF.

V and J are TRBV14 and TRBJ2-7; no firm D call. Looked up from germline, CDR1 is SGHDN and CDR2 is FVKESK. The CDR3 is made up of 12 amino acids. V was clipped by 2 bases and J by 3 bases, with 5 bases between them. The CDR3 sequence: CASSQFSYEQYF. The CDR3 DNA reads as TGTGCCAGCAGCCAATTTAGCTACGAGCAGTACTTC.

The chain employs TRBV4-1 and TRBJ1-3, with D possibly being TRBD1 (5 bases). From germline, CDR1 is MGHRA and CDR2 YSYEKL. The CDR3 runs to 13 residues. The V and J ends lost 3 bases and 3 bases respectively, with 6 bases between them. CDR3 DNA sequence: TGCGCCAGCAGCCAGGGGCTTGGAAACACCATATATTTT. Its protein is CASSQGLGNTIYF.

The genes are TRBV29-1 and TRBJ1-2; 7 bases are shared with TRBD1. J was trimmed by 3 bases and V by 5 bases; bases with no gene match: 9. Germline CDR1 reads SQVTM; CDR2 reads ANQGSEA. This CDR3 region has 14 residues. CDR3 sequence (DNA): TGCAGCGTTTCCCCTGACAGGGTTTACTATGGCTACACCTTC. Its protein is CSVSPDRVYYGYTF.

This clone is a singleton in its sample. For the CDR3, the DNA is TGTGCCAGCTCACCGGGTCTGACAGGTCACCCCAATCAGCCCCAGCATTTT. It translates to CASSPGLTGHPNQPQHF. J is TRBJ1-5 and V is TRBV18; a weak D match, TRBD1 (6 bases). The CDR3 covers 17 residues. V was trimmed by 3 bases and J by 3 bases, leaving 18 bases between them. The germline V gene has CDR1 KGHSH and CDR2 LQKENI. The whole variable domain, remainder taken from reference TRBV18 and TRBJ1-5, is NAGVMQNPRHLVRRRGQEARLRCSPMKGHSHVYWYRQLPEEGLKFMVYLQKENIIDESGMPKERFSAEFPKEGPSILRIQQVVRGDSAAYFCASSPGLTGHPNQPQHFGDGTRLSIL.

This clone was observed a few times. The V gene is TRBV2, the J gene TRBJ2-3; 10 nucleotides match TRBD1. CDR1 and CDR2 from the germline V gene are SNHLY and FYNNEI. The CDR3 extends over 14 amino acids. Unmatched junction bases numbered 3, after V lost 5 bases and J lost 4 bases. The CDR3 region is CASSYGQGADTQYF. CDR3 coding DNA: TGTGCCAGCAGTTACGGACAGGGGGCAGATACGCAGTATTTT.